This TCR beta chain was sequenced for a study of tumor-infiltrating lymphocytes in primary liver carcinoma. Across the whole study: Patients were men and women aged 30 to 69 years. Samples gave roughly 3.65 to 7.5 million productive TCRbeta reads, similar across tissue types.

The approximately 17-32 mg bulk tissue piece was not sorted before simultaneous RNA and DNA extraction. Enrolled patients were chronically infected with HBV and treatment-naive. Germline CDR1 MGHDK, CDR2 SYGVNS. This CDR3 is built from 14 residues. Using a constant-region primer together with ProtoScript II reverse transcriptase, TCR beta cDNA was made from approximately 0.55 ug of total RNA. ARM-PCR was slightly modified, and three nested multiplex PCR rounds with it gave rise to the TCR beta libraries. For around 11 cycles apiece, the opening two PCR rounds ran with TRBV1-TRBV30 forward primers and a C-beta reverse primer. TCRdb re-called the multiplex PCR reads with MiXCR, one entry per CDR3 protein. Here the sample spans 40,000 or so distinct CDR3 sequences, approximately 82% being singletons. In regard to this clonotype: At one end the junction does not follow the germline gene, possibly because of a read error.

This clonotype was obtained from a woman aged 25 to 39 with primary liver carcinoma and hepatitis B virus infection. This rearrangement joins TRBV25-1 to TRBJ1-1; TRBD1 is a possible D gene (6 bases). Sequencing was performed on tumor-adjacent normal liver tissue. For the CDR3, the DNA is TGTACCAGCAGTGGAGACAGGAGGCACAGTGAAGCTTTCTTT. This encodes CTSSGDRRHSEAFF.